What follows is one TCR beta chain and its context. What it binds is unknown. These data originate in a study of CD8 T cells in Susac syndrome. Across the study: There were 5 or 6 sequenced Susac syndrome patients with active disease and fewer than 10 in remission.

Reverse transcription of roughly 0.5 to 1 ug RNA was performed with random hexamers. Across 54 Vbeta and 13 Jbeta, TCR beta CDR3 was amplified with immunoSEQ multiplex PCR. TCRdb analysed the immunoSEQ multiplex PCR reads with MiXCR anew, one entry per CDR3 protein. Among under 95,000 distinct CDR3 sequences, over 90% were seen once, and the ten largest hold about 0.3%. Germline CDR1 is SGHTA and CDR2 is FQGNSA. With 3 bases removed from V and 2 bases from J, the gap between germline ends came to 11 bases. This CDR3 is built from 14 residues. Findings and limits, study-wide: In Susac patients, clonal expansion was not detected in CD4+ cells.

Sequenced material: CD4+ T cells from PBMCs. The origin of this receptor is a human donor with Susac syndrome. V usage is TRBV7-2 and J usage is TRBJ2-7; D not resolved. For the CDR3, the DNA is TGTGCCAGCAGCTTGCGTCAGGCTCCCTACGAGCAGTACTTC. It is translated as CASSLRQAPYEQYF.